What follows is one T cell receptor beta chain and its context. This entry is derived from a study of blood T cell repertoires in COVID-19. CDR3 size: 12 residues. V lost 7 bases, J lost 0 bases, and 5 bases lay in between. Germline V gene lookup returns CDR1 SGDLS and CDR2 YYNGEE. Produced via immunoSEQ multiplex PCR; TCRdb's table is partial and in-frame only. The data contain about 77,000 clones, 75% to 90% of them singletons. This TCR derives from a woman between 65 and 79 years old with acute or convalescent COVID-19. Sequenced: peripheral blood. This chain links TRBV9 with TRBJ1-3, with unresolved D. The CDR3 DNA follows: TGTGCCAGCGCGCTCTCTGGAAACACCATATATTTT. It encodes CASALSGNTIYF.